This T cell receptor (beta chain) was retrieved from a study of T-cell memory formation after mild COVID-19. Study-wide context: Among the donors, TCR clusters were largely specific to each donor. Study results and limitations: Some clones that responded were present in memory (sampled pre-infection), which suggests cross-reactive memory joined. CD4+ clones that contracted lay mainly in CM and EM; CD8+ ones lay in EMRA.

Germline V gene sequence: CDR1 SGHRS, CDR2 YFSETQ. This CDR3 has 14 residues. Trimming shortened V by 4 bases and J by 5 bases, and 16 bases separated the two germline ends. From 5'RACE with constant-segment primers came TCR alpha and TCR beta cDNA libraries that carried sample barcodes and UMIs. TCRdb re-called the 5' RACE reads through MiXCR, storing one row per CDR3 protein. The sample has about 560,000 distinct CDR3 sequences, 15% to 20% seen once. This clonotype was seen a handful of times. Its specificity is not known. This TCR was recovered from an adult woman who had mild COVID-19 (a few samples of this study predate the infection). Cell type and time point are not known. The sample comprised PBMCs or a T cell subset sorted from them (not recorded which). The chain couples TRBV5-1 to TRBJ2-7; the D is unclear. DNA for the CDR3: TGCGCCAGCAGCCTCTCGTGGGGAAGCCACGAGCAGTACTTC. Translated, it gives CASSLSWGSHEQYF. Combining the CDR3 with reference TRBV5-1 and TRBJ2-7 gives the whole variable domain KAGVTQTPRYLIKTRGQQVTLSCSPISGHRSVSWYQQTPGQGLQFLFEYFSETQRNKGNFPGRFSGRQFSNSRSEMNVSTLELGDSALYLCASSLSWGSHEQYFGPGTRLTVT.